These T cell receptor beta chains were read from a single sample in a study of cytomegalovirus exposure and HLA in healthy donors. Clones were read by immunoSEQ multiplex PCR, and TCRdb kept only the in-frame ones, dropping some. The table has around 150,000 clones, roughly 77% seen once. Sequenced: PBMCs. Every receptor here comes from a human donor in good health. Both conserved end residues are part of each CDR3. D genes are given only for firm matches. Clone size, where shown, is once, few, many, or a class for clones that have expanded.

length	V	J	D	size	DNA	CDR3
14	TRBV19	TRBJ2-7	.	.	TGTGCCAGTAGACCGCGCGCTAGCTCCTACGAGCAGTACTTC	CASRPRASSYEQYF
16	TRBV5-8	TRBJ1-1	TRBD1	few	TGTGCCAGCAGACGACTCAGGGGGCGGATTAATGGTGAAGCTTTCTTT	CASRRLRGRINGEAFF
15	TRBV25-1	TRBJ1-6	TRBD1	.	TGTGCCAGCGAGCGACAGGGGGCGGTTAATTCACCCCTCCACTTT	CASERQGAVNSPLHF
15	TRBV6-6	TRBJ2-7	TRBD2	.	TGTGCCAGCAGAAATACGGGACTAGCGGGAGACGAGCAGTACTTC	CASRNTGLAGDEQYF
16	TRBV5-4	TRBJ1-1	TRBD1	.	TGTGCCAGCAGCTCACCGAACAGGGGTGAGAACACTGAAGCTTTCTTT	CASSSPNRGENTEAFF
13	TRBV7-9	TRBJ1-2	.	.	TGTGCCAGCAGCCCCGGGTTTTCTTATGGCTACACCTTC	CASSPGFSYGYTF
14	TRBV29-1	TRBJ2-1	TRBD2	.	TGCAGCGTTGAGCGACGCGTTCGGGGGGATGAGCAGTTCTTC	CSVERRVRGDEQFF
12	TRBV6-5	TRBJ2-1	.	.	TGTGCCAGCACCAAGGGGGGGGGTGAGCAGTTCTTC	CASTKGGGEQFF
13	TRBV7-9	TRBJ2-7	.	.	TGTGCCAGCAACCCCCCCGAGAGGAACGAGCAGTACTTC	CASNPPERNEQYF
16	TRBV7-2	TRBJ2-2	.	once	TGTGCCAGCAGCTTTCAGGGTGGCATGAGCACCGGGGAGCTGTTTTTT	CASSFQGGMSTGELFF